The sequence of this T cell receptor beta chain was determined in a study of radiotherapy plus CTLA-4 blockade in lung cancer. Whole-study results and caveats: Researchers report tumor-derived TCR clones expanding in blood after radiotherapy plus ipilimumab.

The table came from immunoSEQ multiplex PCR; TCRdb's copy has only in-frame clones and leaves some out. This table has 110,000 or so clones, just under 80% appearing once. Those with chemo-refractory metastatic non-small-cell lung cancer were treated with focal radiation combined with CTLA-4 blockade using ipilimumab. The V and J ends lost 4 bases and 4 bases respectively, with 23 bases between them. This CDR3 is built from 17 residues. Germline lookup yields CDR1 ENHRY and CDR2 SYGVKD. As to this clone: The target antigen is unknown.

This sample comprised peripheral blood, obtained from a patient treated with radiotherapy plus ipilimumab. The TCR was taken from a human donor with non-small cell lung cancer who had a partial response to radiotherapy plus ipilimumab. V usage is TRBV10-3 and J usage is TRBJ2-7, with D maybe TRBD2 (5 bases). The CDR3: CAISGAKSDSALYEQYV. CDR3 DNA: TGTGCCATCAGTGGAGCGAAATCGGACTCAGCCTTATACGAGCAGTACGTC.